These 12 T cell receptor beta chains were sequenced from one sample in a study of cytomegalovirus exposure and HLA in healthy donors (dated by TCRdb to the late 2010s). The receptor library was made with the immunoSEQ multiplex PCR assay. A mixture of 60 forward primers for TCR Vbeta segments and 13 reverse primers for TCR Jbeta segments was used in the multiplex PCR. TCRdb took over this immuneACCESS table, retaining in-frame rearrangements with V and J assigned. Such tables are incomplete; in checked studies, under half of the missing clones stem from an unresolved V gene, and the remainder is unexplained. The sample table holds roughly 230,000 clones, of which roughly 85% were seen once. The biggest ten clones account for about 0.25% of the sample. The source material was PBMCs. The source of these receptors is a girl aged 2-10 years in good health and CMV-seronegative.

The chain joins TRBV27 to TRBJ1-2, with 9 bases aligning to TRBD1. The CDR3 runs 14 residues. The V gene end was trimmed by 5 bases and the J gene end by 6 bases; junction bases not matched to a gene: 7. From germline, CDR1 is MNHEY and CDR2 SMNVEV (reference sequence). As DNA, the CDR3 is TGTGCCAGCAGTCTACGCGGACAGGGGCATGGCTACACCTTC. This codes for CASSLRGQGHGYTF.

The gene calls are TRBV9 and TRBJ2-7; a weak D match, TRBD1 (5 bases). In germline, CDR1 is SGDLS, CDR2 YYNGEE. The V gene lost 0 bases and the J gene lost 4 bases, with 14 bases spanning the gap. The CDR3 runs 15 residues. CDR3 loop: CASSVAPGYRYEQYF. Here the CDR3 DNA reads TGTGCCAGCAGCGTAGCTCCAGGGTACAGATACGAGCAGTACTTC.

This clone appeared once. The genes are TRBV6-6 and TRBJ2-2, with 14 positions matching TRBD2. The J segment lost 5 bases and the V segment lost 6 bases, leaving 5 bases of the junction unmatched. CDR3 length equals 16 residues. Germline loops: CDR1 MNHNY, CDR2 SVGAGI (reference sequence). CDR3 region: CASSRGLAGVTGELFF. The DNA for the CDR3 is TGTGCCAGCAGCCGGGGACTAGCGGGAGTTACCGGGGAGCTGTTTTTT.

The chain carries TRBV5-1 and TRBJ1-4; D possibly corresponds to TRBD1 (6 bases). Germline values: CDR1 SGHRS, CDR2 YFSETQ. The CDR3 consists of 14 residues. With 4 bases removed from V and 0 bases from J, the gap between germline ends came to 7 bases. The CDR3 nucleotides are TGCGCCAGCAGCCGGACAGCAACTAATGAAAAACTGTTTTTT. Its protein product is CASSRTATNEKLFF.

This sequence joins TRBV19 and TRBJ2-5; TRBD1 aligns across 8 bases. Germline V gives CDR1 LNHDA, CDR2 SQIVND (reference sequence). This CDR3 contains 14 residues. V shed 5 bases and J 0 bases; nucleotides not matched to a gene: 2. The CDR3 region is CASSWTGYQETQYF. In DNA form, the CDR3 reads TGTGCCAGTAGTTGGACAGGGTACCAAGAGACCCAGTACTTC.

V usage is TRBV7-3 and J usage is TRBJ2-7, with D possibly being TRBD1 (5 bases). Trimming took off 5 bases at V and 1 base at J, with 12 bases between the two ends. CDR3 length equals 14 residues. CDR1 is SGHTA, CDR2 FQGTGA, per germline. The CDR3 is CASSLQQVSYEQYF. The CDR3 region has the DNA TGTGCCAGCAGCCTCCAACAGGTTTCCTACGAGCAGTACTTC.

The chain recombines TRBV27 with TRBJ1-4; the match to TRBD1 covers 10 bases. Germline CDR1 MNHEY, CDR2 SMNVEV (reference sequence). The CDR3 has 15 amino acids. J lost 5 bases, V lost 5 bases, and 5 bases had no gene match. CDR3 DNA sequence: TGTGCCAGCAGTCCCCGGACAGGGGGGAATGAAAAACTGTTTTTT. Translation: CASSPRTGGNEKLFF.

This clone was counted a few times. The chain uses TRBV5-6 and TRBJ1-1, with 7 bases lining up with TRBD1. Looked up from germline, CDR1 is SGHDT and CDR2 is YYEEEE. The CDR3 length is 16 residues. Losses at the gene ends were 4 bases for V and 0 bases for J; bases not matched to a gene: 9. Here the CDR3 DNA reads TGTGCCAGCAGCCGGGGACAGTTGCGCCTGAACACTGAAGCTTTCTTT. Translating it yields CASSRGQLRLNTEAFF.

About this clone itself: The junction and the germline gene differ at one end; a read error may be behind it. The genes are TRBV29-1 and TRBJ1-2; D gene ambiguous. The CDR3 extends over 13 amino acids. Germline CDR1 and CDR2: SQVTM and ANQGSEA. This CDR3 reads CSVEDGLNYGYTF. In DNA form, the CDR3 reads TGCAGCGTGGAAGACGGGTTAAACTATGGCTACACCTTC.

The chain is built from TRBV5-4 and TRBJ1-2; TRBD1 agrees at 8 bases. Germline V CDR1 and CDR2: SGHNT, YYREEE (reference sequence). The CDR3 runs to 14 residues. V gave up 1 base and J gave up 8 bases; unmatched junction bases: 7. The CDR3 spells CASSLFTGGDGYTF. As DNA, the CDR3 is TGTGCCAGCAGCTTGTTCACAGGGGGAGACGGCTACACCTTC.

Here the CDR3 DNA reads TGTGCCAGTAGTATGGCAGGGGAGATGAACACTGAAGCTTTCTTT. This codes for CASSMAGEMNTEAFF. The chain couples TRBV19 to TRBJ1-1; maybe TRBD1 (6 bases). Trimming removed 3 bases from V and 0 bases from J, with 11 bases in between. CDR3 size: 15 residues. CDR1 and CDR2 from the germline V gene are LNHDA and SQIVND (reference sequence).

The chain joins TRBV5-1 to TRBJ2-7; 7 bases fit TRBD2. Looked up from germline, CDR1 is SGHRS and CDR2 is YFSETQ. Losses at the gene ends were 0 bases for V and 4 bases for J; bases not matched to a gene: 10. CDR3 length: 16 amino acids. The CDR3 nucleotides read TGCGCCAGCAGCTTGGATATCGGGACTACCGATTACGAGCAGTACTTC. Translated, it gives CASSLDIGTTDYEQYF.